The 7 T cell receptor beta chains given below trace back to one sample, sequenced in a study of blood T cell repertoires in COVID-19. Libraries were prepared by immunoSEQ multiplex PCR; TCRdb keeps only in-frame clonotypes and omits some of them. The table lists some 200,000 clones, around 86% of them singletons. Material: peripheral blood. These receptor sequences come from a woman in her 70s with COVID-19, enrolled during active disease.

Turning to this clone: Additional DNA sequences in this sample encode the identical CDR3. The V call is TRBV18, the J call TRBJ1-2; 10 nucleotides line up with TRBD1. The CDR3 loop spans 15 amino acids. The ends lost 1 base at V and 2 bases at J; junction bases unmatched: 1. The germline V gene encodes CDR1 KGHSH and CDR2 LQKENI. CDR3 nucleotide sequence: TGTGCCAGCTCACCACTGGGACAGGGGAACTATGGCTACACCTTC. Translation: CASSPLGQGNYGYTF. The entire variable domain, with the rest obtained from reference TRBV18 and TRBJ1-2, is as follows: NAGVMQNPRHLVRRRGQEARLRCSPMKGHSHVYWYRQLPEEGLKFMVYLQKENIIDESGMPKERFSAEFPKEGPSILRIQQVVRGDSAAYFCASSPLGQGNYGYTFGSGTRLTVV.

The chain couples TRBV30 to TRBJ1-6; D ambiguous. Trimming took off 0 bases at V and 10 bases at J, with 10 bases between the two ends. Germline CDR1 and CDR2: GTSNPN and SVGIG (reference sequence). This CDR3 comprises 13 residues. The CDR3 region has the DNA TGTGCCTGGAGTGTGGCCCCGGGATCACCCCTCCACTTT. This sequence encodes CAWSVAPGSPLHF.

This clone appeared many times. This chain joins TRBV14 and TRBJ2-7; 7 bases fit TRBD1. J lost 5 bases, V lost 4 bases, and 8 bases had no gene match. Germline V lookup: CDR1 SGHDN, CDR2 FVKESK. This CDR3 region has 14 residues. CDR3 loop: CASSRQGRNDEQYF. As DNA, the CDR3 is TGTGCCAGCAGCCGACAGGGCAGGAACGACGAGCAGTACTTC.

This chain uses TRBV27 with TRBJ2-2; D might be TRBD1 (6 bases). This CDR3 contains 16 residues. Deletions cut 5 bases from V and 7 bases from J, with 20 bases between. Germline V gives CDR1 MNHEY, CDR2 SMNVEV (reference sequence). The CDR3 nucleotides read TGTGCCAGCAGTCCAATTCCAGGGGTCGGAATCGGGGAGCTGTTTTTT. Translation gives CASSPIPGVGIGELFF.

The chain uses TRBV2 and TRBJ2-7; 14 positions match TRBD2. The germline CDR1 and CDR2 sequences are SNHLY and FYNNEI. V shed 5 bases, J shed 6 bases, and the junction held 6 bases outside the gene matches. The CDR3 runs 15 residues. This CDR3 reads CASSPGLAGVGEQYF. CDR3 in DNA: TGTGCCAGCAGTCCGGGACTAGCGGGAGTAGGCGAGCAGTACTTC.

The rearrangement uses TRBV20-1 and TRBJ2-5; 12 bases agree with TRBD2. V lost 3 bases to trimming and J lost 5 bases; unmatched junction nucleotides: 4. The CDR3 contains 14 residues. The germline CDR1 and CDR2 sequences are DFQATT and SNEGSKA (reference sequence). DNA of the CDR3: TGCAGTGCTAGTTCCGGACTAGCGGGGGAGACCCAGTACTTC. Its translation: CSASSGLAGETQYF.

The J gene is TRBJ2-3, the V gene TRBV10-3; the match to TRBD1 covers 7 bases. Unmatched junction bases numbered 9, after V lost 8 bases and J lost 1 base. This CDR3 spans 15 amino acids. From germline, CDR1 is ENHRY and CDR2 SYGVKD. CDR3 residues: CAICSSTGRTDTQYF. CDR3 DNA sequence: TGTGCCATCTGTAGTTCGACAGGGCGCACAGATACGCAGTATTTT.